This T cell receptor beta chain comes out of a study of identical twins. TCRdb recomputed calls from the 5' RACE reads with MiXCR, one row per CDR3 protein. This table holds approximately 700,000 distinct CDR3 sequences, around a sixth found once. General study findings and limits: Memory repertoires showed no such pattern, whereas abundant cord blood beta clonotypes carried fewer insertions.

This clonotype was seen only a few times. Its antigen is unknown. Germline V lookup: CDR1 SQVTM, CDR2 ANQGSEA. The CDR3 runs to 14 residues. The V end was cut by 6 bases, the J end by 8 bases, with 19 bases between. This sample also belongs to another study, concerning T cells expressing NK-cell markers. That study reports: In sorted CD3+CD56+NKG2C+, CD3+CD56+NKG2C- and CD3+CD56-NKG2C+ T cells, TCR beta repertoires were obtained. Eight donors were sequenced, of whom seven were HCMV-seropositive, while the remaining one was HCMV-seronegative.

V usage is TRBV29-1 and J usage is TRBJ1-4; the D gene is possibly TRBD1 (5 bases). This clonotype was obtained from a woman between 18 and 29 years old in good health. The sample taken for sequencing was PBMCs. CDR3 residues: CSVLKGSLGEKLFF. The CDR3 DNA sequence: TGCAGCGTCCTCAAGGGGAGCCTGGGGGAAAAACTGTTTTTT.